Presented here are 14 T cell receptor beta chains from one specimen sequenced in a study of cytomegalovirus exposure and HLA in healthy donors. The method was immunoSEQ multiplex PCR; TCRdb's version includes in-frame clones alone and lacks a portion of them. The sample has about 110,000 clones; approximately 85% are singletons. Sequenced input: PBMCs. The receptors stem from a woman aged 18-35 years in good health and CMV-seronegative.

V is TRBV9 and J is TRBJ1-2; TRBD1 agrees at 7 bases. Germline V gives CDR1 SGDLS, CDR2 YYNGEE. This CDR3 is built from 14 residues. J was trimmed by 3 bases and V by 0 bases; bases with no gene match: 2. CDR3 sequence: CASSVGQGYYGYTF. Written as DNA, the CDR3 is TGTGCCAGCAGCGTAGGACAGGGTTACTATGGCTACACCTTC.

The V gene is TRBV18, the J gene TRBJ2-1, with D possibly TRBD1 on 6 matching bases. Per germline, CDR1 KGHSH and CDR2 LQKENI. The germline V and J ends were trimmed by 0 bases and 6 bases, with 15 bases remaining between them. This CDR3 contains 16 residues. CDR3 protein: CASSPPGRGLGNEQFF. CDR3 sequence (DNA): TGTGCCAGCTCACCACCGGGCAGGGGTTTAGGCAATGAGCAGTTCTTC. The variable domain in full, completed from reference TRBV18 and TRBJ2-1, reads NAGVMQNPRHLVRRRGQEARLRCSPMKGHSHVYWYRQLPEEGLKFMVYLQKENIIDESGMPKERFSAEFPKEGPSILRIQQVVRGDSAAYFCASSPPGRGLGNEQFFGPGTRLTVL.

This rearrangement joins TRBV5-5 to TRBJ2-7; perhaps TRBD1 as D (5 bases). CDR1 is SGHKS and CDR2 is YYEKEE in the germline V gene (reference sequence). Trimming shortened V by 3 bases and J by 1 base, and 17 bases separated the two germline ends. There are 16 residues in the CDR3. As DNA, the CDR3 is TGTGCCAGCAGCTCCGACACCATGGGGCCATCCTACGAGCAGTACTTC. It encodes CASSSDTMGPSYEQYF. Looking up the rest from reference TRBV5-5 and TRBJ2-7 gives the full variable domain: DAGVTQSPTHLIKTRGQQVTLRCSPISGHKSVSWYQQVLGQGPQFIFQYYEKEERGRGNFPDRFSARQFPNYSSELNVNALLLGDSALYLCASSSDTMGPSYEQYFGPGTRLTVT.

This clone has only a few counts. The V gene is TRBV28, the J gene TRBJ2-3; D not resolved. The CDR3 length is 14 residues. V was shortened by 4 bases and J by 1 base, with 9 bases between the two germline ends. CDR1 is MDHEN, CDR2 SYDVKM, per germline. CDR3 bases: TGTGCCAGCAGTTACCTCCAGGGCACAGATACGCAGTATTTT. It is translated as CASSYLQGTDTQYF.

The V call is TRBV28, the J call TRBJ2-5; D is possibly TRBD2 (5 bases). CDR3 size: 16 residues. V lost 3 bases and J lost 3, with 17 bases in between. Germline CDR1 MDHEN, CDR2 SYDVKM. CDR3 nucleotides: TGTGCCAGCAGTTTTGGGTCTCGTGAAGCGGAAGAGACCCAGTACTTC. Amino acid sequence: CASSFGSREAEETQYF.

The CDR3 sequence: CASGGVMNTEAFF. The CDR3 nucleotides are TGTGCCAGCGGTGGTGTTATGAACACTGAAGCTTTCTTT. This chain joins TRBV19 and TRBJ1-1; D is undetermined. Looked up from germline, CDR1 is LNHDA and CDR2 is SQIVND (reference sequence). This CDR3 comprises 13 residues. V was clipped by 9 bases and J by 0 bases, with 11 bases between them.

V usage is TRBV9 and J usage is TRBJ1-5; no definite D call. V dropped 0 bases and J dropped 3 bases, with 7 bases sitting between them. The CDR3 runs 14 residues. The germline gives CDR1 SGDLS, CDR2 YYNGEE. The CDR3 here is CASSVGGDNQPQHF. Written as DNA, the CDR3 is TGTGCCAGCAGCGTAGGAGGCGACAATCAGCCCCAGCATTTT.

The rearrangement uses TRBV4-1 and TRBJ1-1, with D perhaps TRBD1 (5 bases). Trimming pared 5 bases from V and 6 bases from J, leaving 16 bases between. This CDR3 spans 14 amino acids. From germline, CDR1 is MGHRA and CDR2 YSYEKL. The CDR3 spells CASSSRQINPEAFF. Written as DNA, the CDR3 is TGCGCCAGCAGCTCCCGACAGATTAATCCTGAAGCTTTCTTT.

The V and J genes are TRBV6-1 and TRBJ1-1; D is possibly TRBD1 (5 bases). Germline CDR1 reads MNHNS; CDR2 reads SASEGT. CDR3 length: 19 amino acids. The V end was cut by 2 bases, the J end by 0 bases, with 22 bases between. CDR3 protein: CASSEFLLVSGWMNTEAFF. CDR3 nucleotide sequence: TGTGCCAGCAGTGAATTTCTCTTGGTGTCAGGGTGGATGAACACTGAAGCTTTCTTT.

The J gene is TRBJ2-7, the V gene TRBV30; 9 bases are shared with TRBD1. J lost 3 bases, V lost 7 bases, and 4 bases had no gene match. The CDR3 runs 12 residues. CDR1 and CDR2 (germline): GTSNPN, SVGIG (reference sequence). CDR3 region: CASQGAGYEQYF. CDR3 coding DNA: TGTGCCTCACAGGGGGCTGGCTACGAGCAGTACTTC.

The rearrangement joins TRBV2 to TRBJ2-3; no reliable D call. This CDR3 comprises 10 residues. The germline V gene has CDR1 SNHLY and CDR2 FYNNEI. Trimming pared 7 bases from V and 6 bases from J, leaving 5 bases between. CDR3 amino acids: CASKRDTQYF. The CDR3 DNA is TGTGCCAGCAAACGGGATACGCAGTATTTT.

The CDR3 loop reads CASSLYGNTGELFF. The CDR3 coding sequence is TGTGCCAGCAGCTTGTACGGGAACACCGGGGAGCTGTTTTTT. The rearrangement links TRBV5-5 to TRBJ2-2; D remains ambiguous. The CDR3 consists of 14 residues. V was clipped by 1 base and J by 1 base, with 5 bases between them. CDR1 SGHKS and CDR2 YYEKEE come from the germline V gene (reference sequence).

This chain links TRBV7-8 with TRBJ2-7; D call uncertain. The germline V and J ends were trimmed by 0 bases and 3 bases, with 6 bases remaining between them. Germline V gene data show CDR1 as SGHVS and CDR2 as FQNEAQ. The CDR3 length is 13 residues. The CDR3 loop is CASSLAKLYEQYF. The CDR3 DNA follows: TGTGCCAGCAGCTTAGCAAAGCTCTACGAGCAGTACTTC.

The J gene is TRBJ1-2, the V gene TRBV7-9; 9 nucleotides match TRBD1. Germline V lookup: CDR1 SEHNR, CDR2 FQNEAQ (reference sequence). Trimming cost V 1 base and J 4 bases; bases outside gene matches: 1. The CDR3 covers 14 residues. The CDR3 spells CASSLGTGVYGYTF. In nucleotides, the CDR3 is TGTGCCAGCAGCTTAGGGACAGGGGTCTATGGCTACACCTTC.